These 17 T cell receptor beta chains were all obtained from the same sample, sequenced in a study of shared clonotypes between healthy human individuals. The protocol was immunoSEQ multiplex PCR, while the TCRdb copy is restricted to in-frame clones and leaves out a portion. The data contain some 500,000 clones, roughly three quarters of them singletons. The sequenced material came from PBMCs. The receptors were sampled from a woman aged 40 to 49 in good health. Some clones in this sample may be carry-over from other donors' samples.

This clone appeared a few times. The chain links TRBV30 to TRBJ1-3; no definite D call. Germline values: CDR1 GTSNPN, CDR2 SVGIG (reference sequence). The germline V and J ends were trimmed by 3 bases and 0 bases, with 12 bases remaining between them. The CDR3 loop spans 15 amino acids. This CDR3 is CAWRMDVSSGNTIYF. CDR3 nucleotide sequence: TGTGCCTGGAGGATGGACGTATCCTCTGGAAACACCATATATTTT.

The genes are TRBV4-1 and TRBJ2-5; the D gene is possibly TRBD1 (6 bases). Trimming pared 1 base from V and 9 bases from J, leaving 18 bases between. This CDR3 is 15 amino acids long. Germline CDR1 MGHRA, CDR2 YSYEKL. The CDR3 is CASSQVQDSGRSQYF. Written as DNA, the CDR3 is TGCGCCAGCAGCCAAGTACAGGACAGTGGTAGGTCCCAGTACTTC.

The V call is TRBV11-2, the J call TRBJ2-7, with D unclear. V was shortened by 8 bases and J by 4 bases, with 15 bases between the two germline ends. Germline lookup yields CDR1 SGHAT and CDR2 FQNNGV. The CDR3 loop spans 13 amino acids. DNA of the CDR3: TGTGCCAGCCGCTCCTTGGCTTTTTACGAGCAGTACTTC. It encodes CASRSLAFYEQYF.

This clone occurred a few times. The chain links TRBV2 to TRBJ1-3, with D hard to call. CDR1 is SNHLY and CDR2 is FYNNEI in the germline V gene. The CDR3 contains 15 residues. V was clipped by 4 bases and J by 0 bases, with 10 bases between them. CDR3 DNA: TGTGCCAGCAGTGCAACAGATGCCTCTGGAAACACCATATATTTT. Translating it yields CASSATDASGNTIYF.

The chain recombines TRBV19 with TRBJ1-2; TRBD1 matches 9 bases. Germline loops: CDR1 LNHDA, CDR2 SQIVND (reference sequence). This CDR3 spans 16 amino acids. The J segment lost 3 bases and the V segment lost 2 bases, leaving 7 bases of the junction unmatched. CDR3 in amino acids: CASSISLRQGDYGYTF. DNA for the CDR3: TGTGCCAGTAGTATAAGCCTTCGACAGGGGGACTATGGCTACACCTTC.

This chain uses TRBV28 with TRBJ2-6, with 12 bases identical to TRBD1. There are 20 residues in the CDR3. Looked up from germline, CDR1 is MDHEN and CDR2 is SYDVKM. Unmatched junction bases numbered 15, after V lost 6 bases and J lost 3 bases. CDR3 DNA: TGTGCCAGCAGAAGTTCCGGGGACAGGGGGCTCCCTTTTGGGGCCAACGTCCTGACTTTC. Protein sequence: CASRSSGDRGLPFGANVLTF.

This clone has only one observation. V is TRBV7-8 and J is TRBJ2-7; TRBD2 matches 7 bases. The CDR3 covers 15 residues. V shed 5 bases, J shed 0 bases, and the junction held 7 bases outside the gene matches. Looked up from germline, CDR1 is SGHVS and CDR2 is FQNEAQ. CDR3 nucleotide sequence: TGTGCCAGCAGCCCCCGGGGCGGGAGCTCCTACGAGCAGTACTTC. This codes for CASSPRGGSSYEQYF.

The chain combines TRBV6-5 with TRBJ1-3, with a possible D match to TRBD1 (5 bases). The germline V and J ends were trimmed by 4 bases and 0 bases, with 10 bases remaining between them. Per the germline V gene, CDR1 is MNHEY and CDR2 is SVGAGI. The CDR3 is 15 residues long. The CDR3 nucleotides read TGTGCCAGCAGTTGGAGGGGCATCTCTGGAAACACCATATATTTT. Encoded protein: CASSWRGISGNTIYF.

This sequence joins TRBV10-2 and TRBJ2-5, with TRBD1 identical over 8 bases. Trimming removed 4 bases from V and 5 bases from J; junction bases left unmatched: 12. CDR3 length: 16 residues. The germline CDR1 and CDR2 sequences are WSHSY and SAAADI. CDR3 amino acids: CASSALPPQGEETQYF. The CDR3 DNA is TGCGCCAGCAGTGCCCTACCCCCACAGGGGGAGGAGACCCAGTACTTC.

Regarding this clone: The junction does not match germline at one end; this may be a read error. Other DNA sequences of this sample code for an identical CDR3. The rearrangement uses TRBV25-1 and TRBJ1-1, with D perhaps TRBD1 (5 bases). This CDR3 contains 11 residues. In germline, CDR1 is MGHDK, CDR2 SYGVNS. The chain's CDR3 is CASSGGTEAFF. CDR3 nucleotides: TGTGCCAGCAGCGGGGGGACTGAAGCTTTCTTC.

This sequence joins TRBV28 and TRBJ2-2, with TRBD1 identical over 8 bases. The V and J ends lost 2 bases and 1 base, in that order; junction bases with no gene match: 9. Per germline, CDR1 MDHEN and CDR2 SYDVKM. CDR3 length: 18 amino acids. For the CDR3, the DNA is TGTGCCAGCAGTTTAGAACTCAGGGGGCGAGGGAACACCGGGGAGCTGTTTTTT. Encoded protein: CASSLELRGRGNTGELFF.

Notes on this clone: A far larger clone lies a single base away; this is likely a read error. The chain has TRBV28 and TRBJ2-5; D call uncertain. There are 12 residues in the CDR3. CDR1 is MDHEN and CDR2 is SYDVKM in the germline V gene. DNA for the CDR3: TGTGCCGGCAGTGGGTACCAAGAGACCCAGTACTTC. Protein sequence: CAGSGYQETQYF.

This sequence joins TRBV2 and TRBJ2-1, with D possibly being TRBD1 (5 bases). The CDR3 sequence is 14 residues long. Trimming stripped 10 bases from V and 4 bases from J, with 17 bases between. The germline V gene has CDR1 SNHLY and CDR2 FYNNEI. CDR3 sequence: CATRPGGAYNEQFF. The CDR3 DNA follows: TGTGCCACCCGTCCGGGTGGGGCTTACAATGAGCAGTTCTTC.

Notes on this clone: At one end, the junction sequence differs from germline, possibly due to a read error. This chain connects TRBV10-2 to TRBJ2-4; no clear D gene. CDR1 and CDR2 from the germline V gene are WSHSY and SAAADI. The CDR3 sequence is 14 residues long. The CDR3 region is CACRIDLAKNIQYF. The CDR3 nucleotides read TGCGCCTGCAGGATAGACCTAGCCAAAAACATTCAGTACTTC.

J is TRBJ2-6 and V is TRBV7-8; 9 bases match TRBD1. This CDR3 has 20 residues. V lost 5 bases to trimming and J lost 0 bases; unmatched junction nucleotides: 14. In germline, CDR1 is SGHVS, CDR2 FQNEAQ. CDR3 sequence reads: CASSGPPGTGPASGANVLTF. CDR3 DNA: TGTGCCAGCAGCGGCCCTCCCGGGACAGGGCCCGCCTCTGGGGCCAACGTCCTGACTTTC. Full variable domain (missing parts from reference TRBV7-8 and TRBJ2-6): GAGVSQSPRYKVAKRGQDVALRCDPISGHVSLFWYQQALGQGPEFLTYFQNEAQLDKSGLPSDRFFAERPEGSVSTLKIQRTQQEDSAVYLCASSGPPGTGPASGANVLTFGAGSRLTVL.

Comment on this clone: A far larger clone is off by one base, so a read error is likely. V gene TRBV7-3 combines with J gene TRBJ2-7; TRBD1 aligns across 7 bases. Per the germline V gene, CDR1 is SGHTA and CDR2 is FQGTGA. V trimming: 5 bases; J trimming: 3 bases; junction bases outside the gene matches: 4. This CDR3 has 13 residues. This CDR3 is CASSRDRDYEQYF. CDR3 sequence (DNA): TGTGCCAGCAGCAGGGACAGAGACTACGAGCAGTACTTC.

On this clone itself: A much more abundant neighbour one base away suggests this may be a read error. The V call is TRBV30, the J call TRBJ2-1; 7 bases are shared with TRBD2. Germline lookup yields CDR1 GTSNPN and CDR2 SVGIG (reference sequence). The CDR3 contains 13 residues. The trim removed 8 bases at V and 7 bases at J, leaving 11 bases unmatched. The CDR3 loop is CARTRGVGNEQFF. DNA for the CDR3: TGTGCCAGGACTAGGGGCGTTGGGAATGAGCAGTTCTTC. Drawing the rest from reference TRBV30 and TRBJ2-1, the complete variable domain is SQTIHQWPATLVQPVGSPLSLECTVEGTSNPNLYWYRQAAGRGLQLLFYSVGIGQISSEVPQNLSASRPQDRQFILSSKKLLLSDSGFYLCARTRGVGNEQFFGPGTRLTVL.